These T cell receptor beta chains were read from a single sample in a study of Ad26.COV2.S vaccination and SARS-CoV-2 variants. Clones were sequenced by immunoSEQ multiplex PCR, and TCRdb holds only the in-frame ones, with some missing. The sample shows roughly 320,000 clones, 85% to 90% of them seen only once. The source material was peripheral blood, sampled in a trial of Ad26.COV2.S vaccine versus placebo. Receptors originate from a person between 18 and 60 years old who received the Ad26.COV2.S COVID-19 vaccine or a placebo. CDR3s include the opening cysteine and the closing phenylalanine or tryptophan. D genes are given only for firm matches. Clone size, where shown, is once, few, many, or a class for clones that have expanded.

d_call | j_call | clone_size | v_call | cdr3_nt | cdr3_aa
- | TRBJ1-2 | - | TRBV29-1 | TGCAGCGTTGATCCCCCTGACAGCCACCCTTATGGCTACACCTTC | CSVDPPDSHPYGYTF
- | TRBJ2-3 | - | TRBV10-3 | TGTGCCATCAGTAGGGGTGGCGAAAGCACAGATACGCAGTATTTT | CAISRGGESTDTQYF
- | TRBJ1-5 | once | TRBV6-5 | TGTGCCAGCAGAATGAACAGGGTGAGCAATCAGCCCCAGCATTTT | CASRMNRVSNQPQHF
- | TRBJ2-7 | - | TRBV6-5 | TGTGCCAGCAGCCCAAGTCTCTCCTACGAGCAGTACTTC | CASSPSLSYEQYF
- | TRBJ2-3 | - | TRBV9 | TGTGCCAGCAGCGTAACCACTAGGGAGGAGGATACGCAGTATTTT | CASSVTTREEDTQYF
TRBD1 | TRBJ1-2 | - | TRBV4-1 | TGCGCCAGCAGCCAGGGCCTCGGGACAGGGAACTATGGCTACACCTTC | CASSQGLGTGNYGYTF
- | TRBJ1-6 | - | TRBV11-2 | TGTGCCAGCAGCCCCCTCGAGGGCAGGGCTGGGTCACCCCTCCACTTT | CASSPLEGRAGSPLHF
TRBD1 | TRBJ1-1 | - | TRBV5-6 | TGTGCCAGCAGCATCCGTGGGACAGGGGGACTCAACACTGAAGCTTTCTTT | CASSIRGTGGLNTEAFF
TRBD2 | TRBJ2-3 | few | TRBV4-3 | TGCGCCAGCAGCCAAGATCTGGAGCGGGGGTATACGCAGTATTTT | CASSQDLERGYTQYF
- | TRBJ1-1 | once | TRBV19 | TGTGCCAGTAGCCCGGGTCCTCGGAACACTGAAGCTTTCTTT | CASSPGPRNTEAFF
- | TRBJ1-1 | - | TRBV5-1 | TGCGCCAGCAGCTTCCCGAACACTGAAGCTTTCTTT | CASSFPNTEAFF
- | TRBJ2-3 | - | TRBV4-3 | TGCGCCAGCAGCCAAGAAAAGCCAGATACGCAGTATTTT | CASSQEKPDTQYF
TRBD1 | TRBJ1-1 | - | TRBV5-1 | TGCGCCAGCAGCTTGACAGGGGGCACCTTGGAAACTGAAGCTTTCTTT | CASSLTGGTLETEAFF
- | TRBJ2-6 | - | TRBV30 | TGTGCCTGGACGATGGGCACTGGGGCCAACGTCCTGACTTTC | CAWTMGTGANVLTF